This TCR beta chain was profiled in a study of blood T cell repertoires in COVID-19. Study details: Collection of acute and convalescent COVID-19 samples took place in the United States, Italy and Spain. T cells, B-cell-depleted T cells, or PBMCs provided the cDNA or gDNA that served as material.

Original handling: Counts of nucleated cells, estimated from reference gene primer amplification, were obtained. TCRdb keeps only in-frame clones here, not all; method: immunoSEQ multiplex PCR. The V and J calls and clone size come from that table; D and trimming were worked out from the DNA. The table lists 250,000 to 300,000 clones, around 86% of them singletons. V was trimmed by 2 bases and J by 7 bases, leaving 8 bases between them. Germline CDR1 is ENHRY and CDR2 is SYGVKD. The CDR3 covers 12 residues. Material: peripheral blood. This TCR came from a woman in her sixties or seventies with active or convalescent COVID-19. The gene calls are TRBV10-3 and TRBJ1-1, with D perhaps TRBD1 (5 bases). The CDR3 reads CAISEPGVEAFF. The DNA of the CDR3 is TGTGCCATCAGTGAGCCGGGGGTTGAAGCTTTCTTT.